These 3 T cell receptor beta chains came from one sample sequenced in a study of beta chain features in type 1 diabetes. Whole-study findings and limits: When Type 1 diabetes patients were examined, their TCRB CDR3s proved moderately but significantly shorter in all four CD4+ subsets.

These TCRs are of unknown antigen specificity. Sequenced material consisted of expressed TCRB transcripts (all of the isolated RNA was reverse transcribed). Some clones are missing from TCRdb's copy, which holds only in-frame ones; the method was immunoSEQ multiplex PCR. Here the sample spans roughly 290,000 clones, around 16% being singletons. Sequences were obtained from naive CD4+ T cells from blood. The receptors shown here come from a man between 18 and 29 years old with type 1 diabetes.

This clone has a handful of counts. The V and J genes are TRBV7-9 and TRBJ2-5, with no clear D. The CDR3 sequence is 13 residues long. V was pared by 2 bases and J by 2 bases, with 6 bases between. CDR1 and CDR2 from the germline V gene are SEHNR and FQNEAQ (reference sequence). The CDR3 protein is CASSLRGQETQYF. The CDR3 DNA reads TGTGCCAGCAGCTTACGCGGTCAAGAGACCCAGTACTTC.

This chain uses TRBV7-9 with TRBJ2-1; 8 positions agree with TRBD1. CDR1 and CDR2 (germline): SEHNR, FQNEAQ (reference sequence). This CDR3 has 13 residues. Trimming cost V 8 bases and J 9 bases; bases outside gene matches: 9. CDR3 loop: CASRTDRVGEQFF. In DNA form, the CDR3 reads TGTGCCAGCCGCACGGACAGGGTCGGTGAGCAGTTCTTC. The entire variable domain, with the rest obtained from reference TRBV7-9 and TRBJ2-1, is as follows: DTGVSQNPRHKITKRGQNVTFRCDPISEHNRLYWYRQTLGQGPEFLTYFQNEAQLEKSRLLSDRFSAERPKGSFSTLEIQRTEQGDSAMYLCASRTDRVGEQFFGPGTRLTVL.

The V call is TRBV4-1, the J call TRBJ2-3, with 9 nucleotides matching TRBD1. The CDR3 extends over 16 amino acids. Trimming cost V 3 bases and J 6 bases; bases outside gene matches: 10. CDR1 and CDR2 from the germline V gene are MGHRA and YSYEKL. CDR3 loop: CASSHQGQGRPDTQYF. The CDR3 DNA reads as TGCGCCAGCAGCCACCAGGGACAGGGAAGACCCGATACGCAGTATTTT.